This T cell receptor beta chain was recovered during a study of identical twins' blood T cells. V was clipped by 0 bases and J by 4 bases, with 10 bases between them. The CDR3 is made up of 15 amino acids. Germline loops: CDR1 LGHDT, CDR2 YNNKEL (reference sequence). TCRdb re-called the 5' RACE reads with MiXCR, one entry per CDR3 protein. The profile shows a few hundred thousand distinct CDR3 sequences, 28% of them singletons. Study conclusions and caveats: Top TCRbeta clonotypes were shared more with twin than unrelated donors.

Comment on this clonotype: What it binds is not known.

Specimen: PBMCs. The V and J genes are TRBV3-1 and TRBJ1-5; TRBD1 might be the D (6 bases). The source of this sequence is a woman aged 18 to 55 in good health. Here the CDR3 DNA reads TGTGCCAGCAGCCAAGATTGGAGGGGGAATCAGCCCCAGCATTTT. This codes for CASSQDWRGNQPQHF.